This T cell receptor (beta chain) stems from a study of identical twins (dated by TCRdb to about 2016). Context from the whole study: The study deep-sequenced TCR alpha and beta repertoires from monozygotic twins, unrelated adults of various ages and cord blood to test whether fetal clonotypes persist. To rule out contamination, the twin experiments were replicated at different times with different library preparation protocols. Paper-wide results and their limitations: In monozygotic twins, recombination models systematically underestimated out-of-frame TCR alpha sharing, but the models matched the sharing seen between unrelated individuals. Abundant cord blood beta clonotypes had fewer insertions, young adult naive repertoires showed a similar but weaker trend, and memory repertoires showed no such trend. Because the same donors could not be followed over many years, conclusions were based on cross-sectional statistical analysis. Excess twin sharing in beta out-of-frame sequences was weaker because fewer shared sequences lowered the signal-to-noise ratio. Compared with coincidental sharing between unrelated individuals, an excess of low generation-probability sequences was observed among out-of-frame TCR alpha sequences shared between twins. Zero-insertion analyses could be partly confounded by invariant T cells such as MAIT and iNKT, although diverse VJ usage argued against such confounding for most clonotypes.

At least ten counts were recorded for this clonotype. There is no known antigen for this receptor. The sample holds no much larger clone one base away, and base qualities are not on file. Library construction relied on 5' RACE. The sequencer was an Illumina HiSeq 2000. A universal primer binding site was added through template switching, and the final cDNA carried a unique molecular identifier so that TCR cDNA molecules could be counted accurately. Specific primers in the conserved constant-segment region were used to synthesize first-strand cDNA for the TCR alpha and beta chains. To control for contamination, every cDNA library was double barcoded, receiving both a SMART-Mk sample barcode and Illumina barcodes. TruSeq adapter sequences and Illumina sample barcodes were added in two successive PCR steps. Sequencing of the TCR alpha and beta cDNA libraries was done on the Illumina HiSeq platform using custom primers. The authors' analysis ran thus. MiGEC processed the raw reads to extract unique molecular identifiers, while MiXCR was used to determine the CDR3 positions. Recombination models were inferred per individual with the repgenHMM and IGoR tools using an EM algorithm. The analysis of shared clonotypes was done with the tcR package in R, with sharing normalized by the product of cloneset sizes. To study raw recombination free of thymic and clonal selection effects, out-of-frame nonproductive sequences were analyzed. TCRdb redid the processing of the public reads, applying fastp at Q25 and MiXCR, and retained in-frame beta chains. Rows merge per CDR3 protein into single entries with the most common DNA and genes. The V and J calls were determined by TCRdb, not by the authors. For this sample the table gives about 340,000 distinct CDR3 sequences, of which approximately 9.1% were detected only once. Of the sample, roughly 8.7% falls within the top ten clones.

Only healthy Caucasian donors were included. Three unrelated non-twin adults were also sequenced: a male aged 18 to 29, a male aged 50 to 59 and a female aged 50 to 59. Using Miltenyi CD45RO+ enrichment and human naive T-cell isolation kits, memory (CD45RO+) and naive T cells were isolated from PBMC. The germline V gene yields SGHTA for CDR1 and FQGNSA for CDR2. Counted from cysteine to phenylalanine, this CDR3 has 11 amino acids. Kept here is only the CDR3 DNA, which spans 33 bases and is read in frame from base 1. V sheds 5 bases and J sheds 4 bases, leaving 4 bases between their ends. The receptor was derived from a woman aged 50 to 60 in good health. The chain is encoded by TRBV7-2 joined to TRBJ2-3; the D gene is unclear. The specimen was naive T cells sorted from blood. The sample's cell subset or site label is to be understood as: cells isolated with a human naive T-cell isolation kit. The CDR3 protein is CASSQSDTQYF. The nucleotide sequence is TGTGCCAGCAGCCAATCAGATACGCAGTATTTT.